The 8 T cell receptor beta chains presented below share a single source sample, sequenced in a study of Ad26.COV2.S vaccination and SARS-CoV-2 variants. Treatment noted: around 19 received Ad26.COV2.S at low or high dose, single or two shots; roughly five received placebo; per-sample allocation not given. The study sampled participants on day 63 after the first vaccine or placebo injection. Sequencing used immunoSEQ multiplex PCR; TCRdb keeps in-frame clones, though not all of them. Of roughly 350,000 clones detected, about 87% appear once; the ten largest clones hold around 6.6%. Source: peripheral blood, taken in a trial of Ad26.COV2.S vaccine versus placebo. The receptors here all came from a person between 18 and 59 years old who received the Ad26.COV2.S COVID-19 vaccine or a placebo.

The chain recombines TRBV18 with TRBJ2-3; D gene uncertain. The germline V gene encodes CDR1 KGHSH and CDR2 LQKENI. The CDR3 covers 11 residues. The V and J ends lost 2 bases and 4 bases respectively, with 1 base between them. The CDR3 nucleotides are TGTGCCAGCTCACCAGCAGATACGCAGTATTTT. Translating gives CASSPADTQYF. Based on the CDR3 plus reference TRBV18 and TRBJ2-3, the full variable domain is NAGVMQNPRHLVRRRGQEARLRCSPMKGHSHVYWYRQLPEEGLKFMVYLQKENIIDESGMPKERFSAEFPKEGPSILRIQQVVRGDSAAYFCASSPADTQYFGPGTRLTVL.

J is TRBJ1-3 and V is TRBV30; a possible D gene is TRBD1 (6 bases). The V gene lost 3 bases and the J gene lost 5 bases, with 23 bases spanning the gap. Per the germline V gene, CDR1 is GTSNPN and CDR2 is SVGIG (reference sequence). This CDR3 has 17 residues. The CDR3 DNA is TGTGCCTGGAGCTACACCCTGACAGGCGGATCTCGAAACACCATATATTTT. Its protein product is CAWSYTLTGGSRNTIYF. Full variable domain (missing parts from reference TRBV30 and TRBJ1-3): SQTIHQWPATLVQPVGSPLSLECTVEGTSNPNLYWYRQAAGRGLQLLFYSVGIGQISSEVPQNLSASRPQDRQFILSSKKLLLSDSGFYLCAWSYTLTGGSRNTIYFGEGSWLTVV.

The V call is TRBV9, the J call TRBJ1-3, with TRBD1 matching 7 bases. Germline assignment: CDR1 SGDLS and CDR2 YYNGEE. J lost 0 bases, V lost 4 bases, and 7 bases had no gene match. This CDR3 has 16 amino acids. The CDR3 loop is CASSPTTGNSGNTIYF. As DNA, the CDR3 is TGTGCCAGCAGCCCCACGACAGGGAACTCTGGAAACACCATATATTTT.

The chain employs TRBV7-9 and TRBJ2-1, with 9 bases aligning to TRBD2. This CDR3 has 13 amino acids. Germline V lookup: CDR1 SEHNR, CDR2 FQNEAQ (reference sequence). The ends lost 8 bases at V and 7 bases at J; junction bases unmatched: 6. CDR3 sequence: CASRSSGENEQFF. The DNA for the CDR3 is TGTGCCAGCCGGTCTAGCGGGGAGAATGAGCAGTTCTTC.

V and J are TRBV21-1 and TRBJ2-2; the D call TRBD2 from the table was never checked on the DNA. TRBV21-1 constitutes a pseudogene. This CDR3 has 19 residues. CDR3 region: CASSKNHPTSGAAAGELFF. The CDR3 DNA reads as TGTGCCAGCAGCAAAAATCATCCGACTAGCGGGGCCGCGGCCGGGGAGCTGTTTTTT.

This clone was picked up a small number of times. The V gene is TRBV7-2, the J gene TRBJ1-5; D remains unclear. The CDR3 sequence is 15 residues long. Germline CDR1 is SGHTA and CDR2 is FQGNSA. V lost 5 bases and J 0 bases, leaving 11 bases between the germline ends. CDR3 residues: CASSPLLGSNQPQHF. The CDR3, as DNA: TGTGCCAGCAGCCCACTTCTGGGTAGCAATCAGCCCCAGCATTTT.

V gene TRBV7-9 combines with J gene TRBJ2-3, with 13 bases matching TRBD2. Germline V lookup: CDR1 SEHNR, CDR2 FQNEAQ (reference sequence). Unmatched junction bases numbered 6, after V lost 3 bases and J lost 0 bases. The CDR3 has 18 amino acids. Here the CDR3 DNA reads TGTGCCAGCAGCTTCCCGGGACTAGCGGGGCCTAGCACAGATACGCAGTATTTT. Its translation: CASSFPGLAGPSTDTQYF.

The rearrangement links TRBV9 to TRBJ2-1; maybe TRBD2 (5 bases). V was pared by 0 bases and J by 3 bases, with 13 bases between. The germline V gene has CDR1 SGDLS and CDR2 YYNGEE. This CDR3 spans 16 amino acids. The CDR3 reads CASSVVRESIYNEQFF. The CDR3 DNA reads as TGTGCCAGCAGCGTAGTGAGGGAAAGTATCTACAATGAGCAGTTCTTC.